This section outlines one TCR beta chain sequence together with its context. The data are from a study of blood T cell repertoires in COVID-19. Looking at the study overall: Researchers got acute and convalescent COVID-19 samples from the United States, Italy and Spain. T cells, B-cell-depleted T cells, or PBMCs provided the cDNA or gDNA that served as material.

Authors' analysis steps: Nucleated cell number was recorded as an estimate derived from reference gene primer amplification. The protocol was immunoSEQ multiplex PCR, while the TCRdb copy is restricted to in-frame clones and leaves out a portion. That table supplies the V and J calls and clone size; D and trimming were determined from the DNA. Of 51,000 or so clones in the sample, about 90% were seen once. The CDR3 is made up of 14 amino acids. V lost 0 bases and J 3 bases, leaving 10 bases between the germline ends. Germline CDR1 reads SGDLS; CDR2 reads YYNGEE. The receptor's source is a man older than 75 with acute or convalescent COVID-19. The J gene is TRBJ2-7, the V gene TRBV9; D unresolved. Sequencing was done on a sample of peripheral blood. The CDR3 region has the DNA TGTGCCAGCAGCGTAGGGGCAGCTGGCTACGAGCAGTACTTC. Its translation is CASSVGAAGYEQYF.